The 16 T cell receptor beta chains given below trace back to one sample, sequenced in a study of blood T cell repertoires in COVID-19 (dated by TCRdb to between 2020 and 2021). Libraries were constructed by the immunoSEQ multiplex PCR assay. This is the immuneACCESS table as TCRdb keeps it, with only in-frame sequences that have V and J called. A part of the clones is gone; compared with another copy, unresolved V genes explain less than half, and the rest is unexplained. This sample gives around 430,000 clones in total; around 87% of them show up just once. In total, the top ten clones hold around 9.3% of the sample. The sample comprised PBMCs or T cells enriched from blood (not recorded which). The receptors stem from a woman aged 50 to 60 who had recovered from COVID-19.

V gene TRBV5-6 combines with J gene TRBJ2-1; 9 nucleotides agree with TRBD1. Germline trimming cut 3 bases from V and 8 bases from J; bases unmatched to any gene: 9. The CDR3 is 15 amino acids. Per germline, CDR1 SGHDT and CDR2 YYEEEE. The CDR3 reads CASSSRDRDWDEQFF. CDR3 sequence (DNA): TGTGCCAGCAGCTCCCGGGACAGGGATTGGGATGAGCAGTTCTTC.

This chain connects TRBV2 to TRBJ2-2, with TRBD2 matching 8 bases. V was clipped by 7 bases and J by 1 base; unmatched bases: 2. The germline gives CDR1 SNHLY, CDR2 FYNNEI. CDR3 length: 14 residues. The CDR3 DNA sequence: TGTGCCAGCAAAACTAGCGGGAACACCGGGGAGCTGTTTTTT. As protein: CASKTSGNTGELFF.

The chain employs TRBV10-3 and TRBJ1-4; no reliable D call. CDR1 is ENHRY and CDR2 is SYGVKD in the germline V gene. The CDR3 contains 13 residues. Trimming left V 3 bases short and J 8 bases short, with 10 bases between. The CDR3 DNA sequence: TGTGCCATCAGTGACCGGGTGGCCGAAAAACTGTTTTTT. Its protein is CAISDRVAEKLFF.

The chain recombines TRBV15 with TRBJ2-7, with a possible D match to TRBD2 (6 bases). Germline CDR1 LNHNV, CDR2 YYDKDF (reference sequence). The CDR3 loop spans 13 amino acids. The CDR3 nucleotides are TGTGCTGTGGGCGGGGCAACTGACTACGAGCAGTACTTC. Protein sequence: CAVGGATDYEQYF.

V is TRBV7-9 and J is TRBJ2-1; 9 bases align to TRBD1. V dropped 10 bases and J dropped 4; count of bases not matched to a gene: 2. The V gene's germline CDR1 is SEHNR and CDR2 FQNEAQ (reference sequence). This CDR3 is built from 12 residues. The CDR3 DNA reads TGTGCCACGGGACAGGGTTACAATGAGCAGTTCTTC. Protein: CATGQGYNEQFF. Together with reference TRBV7-9 and TRBJ2-1, the CDR3 gives the full variable domain: DTGVSQNPRHKITKRGQNVTFRCDPISEHNRLYWYRQTLGQGPEFLTYFQNEAQLEKSRLLSDRFSAERPKGSFSTLEIQRTEQGDSAMYLCATGQGYNEQFFGPGTRLTVL.

In DNA form, the CDR3 reads TGCGCCAGCAGCTTACAGAGCGGGGGCGCATACAATGAGCAGTTCTTC. Its translation is CASSLQSGGAYNEQFF. The genes are TRBV4-1 and TRBJ2-1; 8 nucleotides line up with TRBD2. The germline CDR1 and CDR2 sequences are MGHRA and YSYEKL. J lost 4 bases, V lost 5 bases, and 10 bases had no gene match. The CDR3 spans 16 residues.

The chain employs TRBV2 and TRBJ1-1; D perhaps matches TRBD1 (5 bases). The CDR3 has 15 residues. CDR1 is SNHLY, CDR2 FYNNEI, per germline. The germline V and J ends were trimmed by 4 bases and 1 base, with 13 bases remaining between them. The CDR3 sequence is CASSVDGGANTEAFF. The DNA of the CDR3 is TGTGCCAGCAGTGTTGATGGAGGGGCGAACACTGAAGCTTTCTTT.

The V and J genes are TRBV5-1 and TRBJ1-6; D might be TRBD1 (5 bases). With 3 bases removed from V and 9 bases from J, the gap between germline ends came to 10 bases. The CDR3 runs to 13 residues. Germline CDR1 is SGHRS and CDR2 is YFSETQ. Here the CDR3 reads CASSSDSPSPLHF. For the CDR3, the DNA is TGCGCCAGCAGCTCAGACAGCCCTTCACCCCTCCACTTT.

This chain links TRBV14 with TRBJ2-1; tentatively, D is TRBD2 (6 bases). The germline V gene encodes CDR1 SGHDN and CDR2 FVKESK. The V and J ends lost 6 bases and 4 bases respectively, with 28 bases between them. This CDR3 comprises 19 residues. CDR3: CASRKTGDAERSFYNEQFF. For the CDR3, the DNA is TGTGCCAGCAGAAAGACGGGGGACGCAGAACGCTCTTTTTACAATGAGCAGTTCTTC.

The chain joins TRBV5-1 to TRBJ1-1; 7 nucleotides agree with TRBD1. The germline CDR1 and CDR2 sequences are SGHRS and YFSETQ. There are 15 residues in the CDR3. The ends lost 7 bases at V and 5 bases at J; junction bases unmatched: 14. The CDR3 coding sequence is TGCGCCAGCCGCCCAAGTCAGGGGGAGGTAACTGAAGCTTTCTTT. It yields the protein CASRPSQGEVTEAFF.

This CDR3 reads CASSPSSGGFGETQYF. The CDR3 coding sequence is TGCGCCAGCAGCCCCAGTAGCGGGGGGTTTGGAGAGACCCAGTACTTC. This chain joins TRBV5-1 and TRBJ2-5; 10 bases match TRBD2. J lost 4 bases, V lost 4 bases, and 10 bases had no gene match. Germline V gene sequence: CDR1 SGHRS, CDR2 YFSETQ. This CDR3 has 16 residues.

J is TRBJ1-6 and V is TRBV27, with unresolved D. CDR3 length equals 16 residues. Trimming cost V 5 bases and J 0 bases, with 11 bases left between them. The germline gives CDR1 MNHEY, CDR2 SMNVEV (reference sequence). This CDR3 is CASSHLGVSYNSPLHF. The CDR3 DNA follows: TGTGCCAGCAGTCACCTTGGAGTCTCCTATAATTCACCCCTCCACTTT.

This chain uses TRBV28 with TRBJ2-5; tentative D call: TRBD2 (5 bases). From germline, CDR1 is MDHEN and CDR2 SYDVKM. The V gene lost 3 bases and the J gene lost 10 bases, with 9 bases spanning the gap. The CDR3 length is 11 residues. The CDR3 loop is CASSLGRGQYF. The CDR3 DNA reads as TGTGCCAGCAGTTTGGGTCGGGGCCAGTACTTC.

The chain employs TRBV9 and TRBJ1-3; 7 nucleotides match TRBD1. This CDR3 spans 14 amino acids. Germline assignment: CDR1 SGDLS and CDR2 YYNGEE. The junction had 10 bases not matched to a gene; V was cut back by 4 bases and J by 9 bases. The CDR3 region is CASSPGTEVFTIYF. The CDR3 DNA reads as TGTGCCAGCAGCCCCGGGACAGAGGTTTTCACCATATATTTT. Filled out from reference TRBV9 and TRBJ1-3, the complete variable domain reads DSGVTQTPKHLITATGQRVTLRCSPRSGDLSVYWYQQSLDQGLQFLIQYYNGEERAKGNILERFSAQQFPDLHSELNLSSLELGDSALYFCASSPGTEVFTIYFGEGSWLTVV.

The rearrangement joins TRBV7-9 to TRBJ2-3; 8 bases map to TRBD1. CDR1 and CDR2 from the germline V gene are SEHNR and FQNEAQ (reference sequence). The CDR3 sequence is 15 residues long. V shed 1 base and J 3 bases; nucleotides not matched to a gene: 3. The DNA of the CDR3 is TGTGCCAGCAGCTTAGTGAGACAGGGGACAGATACGCAGTATTTT. Translation: CASSLVRQGTDTQYF.

This chain joins TRBV6-6 and TRBJ1-3; 8 bases are a match to TRBD1. CDR1 and CDR2 from the germline V gene are MNHNY and SVGAGI (reference sequence). V shed 6 bases and J 0 bases; nucleotides not matched to a gene: 10. The CDR3 contains 17 residues. Written as DNA, the CDR3 is TGTGCCAGCAGCCGATTCCTACAGGGGGGCTCTGGAAACACCATATATTTT. This codes for CASSRFLQGGSGNTIYF.